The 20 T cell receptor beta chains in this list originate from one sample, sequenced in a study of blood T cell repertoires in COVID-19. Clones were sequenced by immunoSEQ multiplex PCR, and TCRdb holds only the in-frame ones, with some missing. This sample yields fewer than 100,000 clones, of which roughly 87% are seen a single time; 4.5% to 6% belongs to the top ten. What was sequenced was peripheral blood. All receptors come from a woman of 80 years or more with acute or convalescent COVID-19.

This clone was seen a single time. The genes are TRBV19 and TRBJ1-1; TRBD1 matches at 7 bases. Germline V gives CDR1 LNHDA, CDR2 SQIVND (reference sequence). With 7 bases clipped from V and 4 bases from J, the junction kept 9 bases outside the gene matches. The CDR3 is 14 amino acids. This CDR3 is CASNTGVRSTEAFF. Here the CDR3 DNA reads TGTGCCAGTAACACAGGGGTTAGGAGCACTGAAGCTTTCTTT.

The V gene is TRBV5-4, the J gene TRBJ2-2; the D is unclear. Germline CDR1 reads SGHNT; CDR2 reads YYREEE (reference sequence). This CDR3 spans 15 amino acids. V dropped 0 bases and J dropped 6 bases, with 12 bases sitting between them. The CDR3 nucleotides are TGTGCCAGCAGCTTGGGTCCTCTTCTCCCCGGGGAGCTGTTTTTT. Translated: CASSLGPLLPGELFF.

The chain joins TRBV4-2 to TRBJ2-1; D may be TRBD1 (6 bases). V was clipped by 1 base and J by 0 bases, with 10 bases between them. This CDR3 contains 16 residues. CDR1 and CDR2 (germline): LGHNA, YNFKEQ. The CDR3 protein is CASSQGGQYSYNEQFF. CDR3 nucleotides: TGTGCCAGCAGCCAAGGGGGGCAGTACTCCTACAATGAGCAGTTCTTC.

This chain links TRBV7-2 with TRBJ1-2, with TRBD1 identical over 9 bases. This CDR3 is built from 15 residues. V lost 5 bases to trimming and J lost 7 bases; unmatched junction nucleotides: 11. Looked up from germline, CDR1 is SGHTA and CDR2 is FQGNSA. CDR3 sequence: CASSDTGGTRGGYTF. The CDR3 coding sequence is TGTGCCAGCAGCGACACAGGGGGCACTCGTGGTGGCTACACCTTC. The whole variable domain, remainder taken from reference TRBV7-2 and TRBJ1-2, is GAGVSQSPSNKVTEKGKDVELRCDPISGHTALYWYRQSLGQGLEFLIYFQGNSAPDKSGLPSDRFSAERTGGSVSTLTIQRTQQEDSAVYLCASSDTGGTRGGYTFGSGTRLTVV.

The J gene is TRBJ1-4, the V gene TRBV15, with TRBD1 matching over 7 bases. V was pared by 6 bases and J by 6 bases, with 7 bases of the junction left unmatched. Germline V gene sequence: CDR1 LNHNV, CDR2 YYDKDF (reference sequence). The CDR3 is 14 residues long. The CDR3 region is CATRRQGKDEKLFF. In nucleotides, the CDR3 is TGTGCCACCAGAAGACAGGGAAAGGATGAAAAACTGTTTTTT.

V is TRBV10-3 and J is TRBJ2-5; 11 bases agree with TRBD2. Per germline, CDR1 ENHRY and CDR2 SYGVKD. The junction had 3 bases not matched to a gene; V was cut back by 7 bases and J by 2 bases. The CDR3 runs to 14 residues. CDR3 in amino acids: CAIKSSGGQETQYF. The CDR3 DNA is TGTGCCATCAAATCTAGCGGGGGGCAAGAGACCCAGTACTTC.

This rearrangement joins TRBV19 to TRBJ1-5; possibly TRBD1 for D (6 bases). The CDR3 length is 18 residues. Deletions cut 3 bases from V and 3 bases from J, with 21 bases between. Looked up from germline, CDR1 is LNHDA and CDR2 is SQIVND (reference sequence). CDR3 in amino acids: CASSIGGPGRRVNQPQHF. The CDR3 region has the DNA TGTGCCAGTAGTATCGGGGGCCCCGGGAGGAGAGTCAATCAGCCCCAGCATTTT.

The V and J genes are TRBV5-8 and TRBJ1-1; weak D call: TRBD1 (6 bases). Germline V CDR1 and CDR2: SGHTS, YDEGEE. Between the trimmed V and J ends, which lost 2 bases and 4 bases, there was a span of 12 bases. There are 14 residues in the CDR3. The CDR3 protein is CASSFRGGSTEAFF. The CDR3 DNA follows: TGTGCCAGCAGCTTCAGGGGCGGGAGCACTGAAGCTTTCTTT.

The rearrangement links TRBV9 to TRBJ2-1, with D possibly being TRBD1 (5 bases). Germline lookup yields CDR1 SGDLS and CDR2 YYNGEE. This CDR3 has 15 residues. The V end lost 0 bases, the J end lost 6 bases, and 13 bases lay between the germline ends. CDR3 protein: CASSVGGRVVNEQFF. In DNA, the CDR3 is TGTGCCAGCAGCGTAGGGGGCAGGGTTGTCAATGAGCAGTTCTTC.

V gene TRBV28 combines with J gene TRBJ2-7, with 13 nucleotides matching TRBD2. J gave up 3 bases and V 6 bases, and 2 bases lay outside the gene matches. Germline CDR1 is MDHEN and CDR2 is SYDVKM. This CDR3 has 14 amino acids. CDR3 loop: CASSRLAGGYEQYF. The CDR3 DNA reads TGTGCCAGCAGCCGACTAGCGGGAGGCTACGAGCAGTACTTC. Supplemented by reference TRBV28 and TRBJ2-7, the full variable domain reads DVKVTQSSRYLVKRTGEKVFLECVQDMDHENMFWYRQDPGLGLRLIYFSYDVKMKEKGDIPEGYSVSREKKERFSLILESASTNQTSMYLCASSRLAGGYEQYFGPGTRLTVT.

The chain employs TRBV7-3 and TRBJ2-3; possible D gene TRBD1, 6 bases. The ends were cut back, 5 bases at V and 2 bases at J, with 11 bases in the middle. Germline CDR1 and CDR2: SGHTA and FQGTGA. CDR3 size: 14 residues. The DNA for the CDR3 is TGTGCCAGCAGCCAGGGGCTCTTCACAGATACGCAGTATTTT. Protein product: CASSQGLFTDTQYF.

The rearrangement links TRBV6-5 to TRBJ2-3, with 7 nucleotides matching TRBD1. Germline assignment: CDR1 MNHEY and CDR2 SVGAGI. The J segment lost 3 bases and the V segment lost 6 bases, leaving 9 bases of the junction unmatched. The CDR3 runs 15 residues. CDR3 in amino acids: CASRTTGRATDTQYF. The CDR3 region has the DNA TGTGCCAGCAGAACGACAGGGAGAGCGACAGATACGCAGTATTTT.

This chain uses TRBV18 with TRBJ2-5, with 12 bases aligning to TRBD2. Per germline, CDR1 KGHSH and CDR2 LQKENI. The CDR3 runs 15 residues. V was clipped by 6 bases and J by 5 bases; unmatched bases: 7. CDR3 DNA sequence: TGTGCCAGCTCGGTCGGACTAGCGGGAAGGGAGACCCAGTACTTC. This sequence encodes CASSVGLAGRETQYF.

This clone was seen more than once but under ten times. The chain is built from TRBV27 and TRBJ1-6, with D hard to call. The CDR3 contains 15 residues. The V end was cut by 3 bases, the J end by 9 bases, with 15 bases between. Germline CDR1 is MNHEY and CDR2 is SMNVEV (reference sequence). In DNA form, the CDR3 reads TGTGCCAGCAGTTTCTGGACTCCTCCGGGTTCACCCCTCCACTTT. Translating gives CASSFWTPPGSPLHF.

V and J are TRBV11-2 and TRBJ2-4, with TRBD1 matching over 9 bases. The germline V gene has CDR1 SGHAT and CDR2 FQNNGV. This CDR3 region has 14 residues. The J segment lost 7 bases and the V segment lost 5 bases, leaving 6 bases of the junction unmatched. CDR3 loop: CASSKQGASNIQYF. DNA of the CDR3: TGTGCCAGCAGCAAACAGGGGGCCTCCAACATTCAGTACTTC.

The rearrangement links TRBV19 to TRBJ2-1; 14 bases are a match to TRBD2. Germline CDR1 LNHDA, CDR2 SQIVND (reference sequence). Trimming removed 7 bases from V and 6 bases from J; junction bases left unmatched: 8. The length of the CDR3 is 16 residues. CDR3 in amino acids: CASTLGTSGSGNEQFF. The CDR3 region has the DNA TGTGCCAGTACCCTCGGGACTAGCGGGAGTGGCAATGAGCAGTTCTTC.

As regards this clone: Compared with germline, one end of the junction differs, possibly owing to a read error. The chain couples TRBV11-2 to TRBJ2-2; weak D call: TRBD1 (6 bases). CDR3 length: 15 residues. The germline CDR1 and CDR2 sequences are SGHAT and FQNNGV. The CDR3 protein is CASSLDRINTGELFF. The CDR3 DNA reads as TGTGCCAGCAGCCTAGACAGGATTAACACCGGGGAGCTGTTTTTT.

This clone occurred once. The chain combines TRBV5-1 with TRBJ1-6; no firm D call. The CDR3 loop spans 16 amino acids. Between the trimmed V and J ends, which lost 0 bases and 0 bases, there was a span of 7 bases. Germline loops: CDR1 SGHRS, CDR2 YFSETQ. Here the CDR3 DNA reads TGCGCCAGCAGCTTGGCGGGGAGCTCCTATAATTCACCCCTCCACTTT. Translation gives CASSLAGSSYNSPLHF.

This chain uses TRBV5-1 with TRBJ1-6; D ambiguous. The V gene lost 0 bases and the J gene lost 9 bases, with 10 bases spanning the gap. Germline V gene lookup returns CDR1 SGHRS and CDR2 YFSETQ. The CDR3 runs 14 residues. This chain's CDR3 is CASSLDGSSSPLHF. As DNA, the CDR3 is TGCGCCAGCAGCTTGGACGGTTCAAGTTCACCCCTCCACTTT.

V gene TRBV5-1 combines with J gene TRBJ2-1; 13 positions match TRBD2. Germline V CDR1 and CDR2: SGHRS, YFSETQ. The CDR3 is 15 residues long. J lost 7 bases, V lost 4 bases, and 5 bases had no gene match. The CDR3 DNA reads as TGCGCCAGCAGCGGCACTAGCGGGAGGGATAATGAGCAGTTCTTC. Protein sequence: CASSGTSGRDNEQFF.